This T cell receptor beta chain was recorded in a study of beta chain features in type 1 diabetes (dated by TCRdb to 2017 to 2018). Regarding the study in general: No differences in mean age, gender distribution, total cell number or subset yield were found between patients and healthy donors. A total of over 90,000,000 sorted cells were examined across all samples, and a strong correlation was observed between cell number per subset and RNA yield. Whereas all 30 or so donors provided naive and central memory subsets, regulatory and stem cell-like memory subsets were isolated from just 8 patients and roughly 8 healthy donors. In the study, TCRB repertoires of sorted circulating CD4+ T cell subsets from recently diagnosed type 1 diabetes patients were compared with those of matched healthy donors. What the study reported, not specific to this receptor: HLA sub-analyses involved small numbers of individuals, so any influence of HLA type on TCRB rearrangement remained unresolved. Because cDNA rather than genomic DNA was sequenced, highly expressing activated cells could have been over-represented, although no difference in activation and CD3 levels was found between groups. Fewer insertions and more nucleotide deletions at VDJ recombination sites were observed in patients with type 1 diabetes, implying thymic rearrangement abnormalities. A moderate but significant shortening of TCRB CDR3 length was observed in type 1 diabetes patients in all four CD4+ subsets. Naive, central memory and regulatory TCRB repertoires appeared to be more similar among patients than among healthy donors. Shorter templates might have been favored by PCR, but patient and control samples were amplified and corrected together, so both groups would have been affected equally by any skew.

A single peripheral blood draw of approximately 110 mL on average was collected from each donor into heparinised tubes. Naive, central memory, regulatory and stem cell-like memory CD4+ T cells were sorted on a BD FACSAria II using a panel including CD45RO, CCR7, CD25, CD127, CD95 and CD27. A purity above 98% was achieved for all sorted populations. PBMCs were isolated immediately by Lymphoprep density gradient centrifugation and stained directly without culture. Samples were stained and sorted in pairs, with one healthy donor and one patient per experiment, so that batch effects were minimized. As regards this clone: Its antigen remains undetermined. Per-base quality was not reported, and no clone a single base away is much larger than it.

As encoded in the germline V gene, CDR1 is ENHRY while CDR2 is SYGVKD. V trim: 8 bases; J trim: 5 bases; unmatched bases: 11. The CDR3, cysteine through phenylalanine, is 15 amino acids long. Only the CDR3 part of the read is kept: 45 bases, read in frame from the first base. The High Capacity cDNA Reverse Transcription Kit was used to reverse transcribe all of the isolated RNA, meaning that expressed TCRB transcripts were what got sequenced. Deep immunoSEQ sequencing was applied to naive, central memory and regulatory T cell samples, giving an average of roughly 3.5 million total reads per sample. Sorted cells were lysed in RLT buffer and RNA was extracted with DNase-treated RNeasy Micro or Mini kits, depending on cell number. To prevent cross-contamination, each cell subset was processed individually, whereas patient and healthy donor samples were processed jointly. The immunoSEQ multiplex PCR was used to amplify TCRB sequences from cDNA, yielding 87-bp fragments that span the CDR3 region. Sequencing of the amplicons was done on the Illumina HiSeq platform. The authors processed their data as follows. Synthetic template baselines were used to correct PCR bias computationally, reads within Hamming distance 2 were collapsed together, and singletons that could not be merged were discarded. Reads were aligned against IMGT so that V, D and J genes, CDR3 length and insertions or deletions at six rearrangement sites could be assigned. Within each subset, clonotype counts were normalized to the number of sorted cells before true diversity and Gini coefficients were calculated with the tcR R package. The overlap coefficient, calculated on TCRB nucleotide sequences, was used to quantify repertoire sharing. Out-of-frame TCRB sequences from naive cells were analyzed to stand in for the pre-selection repertoire. As stored in TCRdb, this immuneACCESS dataset retains in-frame rearrangements with V and J assigned. A fraction of the clones does not appear; measured against another copy, unresolved V genes explain less than half of the discrepancy, and the remainder lacks a known reason. D and trimming were read from the DNA, whereas the V and J calls and clone size are those reported in that table. The sample includes a few hundred thousand clones, with approximately 31% observed a single time. The ten largest make up about 0.06% of the sample.

What was sequenced was naive CD4+ T cells from blood. The sample's cell subset or site label, decoded: true naive CD4+ T cells. The chain joins TRBV10-3 to TRBJ2-3; TRBD2 fits 9 bases in the junction. This TCR was sampled from a man younger than 35 in good health. The CDR3 loop reads CAIRKGGTSQDTQYF. The nucleotides read TGTGCCATCCGAAAGGGGGGGACTAGCCAAGATACGCAGTATTTT.